These 14 T cell receptor beta chains originate from one sample sequenced in a study of radiation and T cells in renal cell carcinoma. Regarding time point: baseline pretreatment blood. Treatment meaning: 15 Gy SBRT to primary tumor, nephrectomy 4 weeks later. Using immunoSEQ multiplex PCR, the repertoire was profiled, and TCRdb retains in-frame clones only, with some absent. Here the sample spans roughly 100,000 clones, approximately 86% being singletons. The sample was blood, taken from a patient whose treatment included radiotherapy and nephrectomy. The source is a man in his fifties with renal cell carcinoma.

This clone was observed once. The J gene is TRBJ2-7, the V gene TRBV5-1; unclear D gene. The V and J ends lost 0 bases and 4 bases respectively, with 11 bases between them. Germline CDR1 and CDR2: SGHRS and YFSETQ. CDR3 size: 14 residues. The CDR3 loop is CASSLARTAYEQYF. The CDR3 DNA reads as TGCGCCAGCAGCTTGGCCCGAACAGCATACGAGCAGTACTTC.

V is TRBV7-3 and J is TRBJ2-5; the match to TRBD2 covers 7 bases. The CDR3 is 14 amino acids. Germline V CDR1 and CDR2: SGHTA, FQGTGA. Germline trimming cut 1 base from V and 5 bases from J; bases unmatched to any gene: 4. The CDR3 here is CASSLRAGEETQYF. Written as DNA, the CDR3 is TGTGCCAGCAGCTTAAGGGCGGGGGAGGAGACCCAGTACTTC.

The chain carries TRBV6-5 and TRBJ2-7; 10 nucleotides match TRBD2. Germline CDR1 and CDR2: MNHEY and SVGAGI. The CDR3 extends over 14 amino acids. V shed 8 bases and J 6 bases; nucleotides not matched to a gene: 10. The CDR3 spells CASGVLAGDFEQYF. In DNA, the CDR3 is TGTGCCAGCGGGGTCCTAGCGGGAGATTTCGAGCAGTACTTC.

This clone was picked up a small number of times. This chain joins TRBV25-1 and TRBJ1-6, with D perhaps matching TRBD1 (5 bases). The CDR3 spans 15 residues. Trimming shortened V by 1 base and J by 10 bases, and 14 bases separated the two germline ends. Germline loops: CDR1 MGHDK, CDR2 SYGVNS. In nucleotides, the CDR3 is TGTGCCAGCAGTGAATCCCGCTCAGGGAGCTCACCCCTCCACTTT. This gives the protein CASSESRSGSSPLHF.

This chain joins TRBV9 and TRBJ2-5; D remains ambiguous. V was trimmed by 2 bases and J by 1 base, leaving 0 bases between them. The CDR3 length is 11 residues. Germline assignment: CDR1 SGDLS and CDR2 YYNGEE. The CDR3 DNA sequence: TGTGCCAGCAGCGTCCAAGAGACCCAGTACTTC. This translates into CASSVQETQYF.

The chain carries TRBV27 and TRBJ1-2, with D unresolved. In germline, CDR1 is MNHEY, CDR2 SMNVEV (reference sequence). V was trimmed by 5 bases and J by 5 bases, leaving 12 bases between them. CDR3 length: 13 amino acids. The CDR3 reads CASSPLGDYGYTF. The CDR3 DNA sequence: TGTGCCAGCAGTCCCCTCGGTGATTATGGCTACACCTTC.

J is TRBJ1-2 and V is TRBV2; TRBD1 matches 11 bases. CDR1 SNHLY and CDR2 FYNNEI come from the germline V gene. The CDR3 loop spans 16 amino acids. V dropped 6 bases and J dropped 3; count of bases not matched to a gene: 9. CDR3 loop: CASRSRTGGDDYGYTF. The CDR3 DNA is TGTGCCAGCAGATCAAGGACAGGGGGCGATGACTATGGCTACACCTTC.

This chain links TRBV6-5 with TRBJ1-6, with D hard to call. The CDR3 spans 16 residues. The ends were cut back, 3 bases at V and 0 bases at J, with 9 bases in the middle. Per the germline V gene, CDR1 is MNHEY and CDR2 is SVGAGI. The CDR3 sequence is CASSYRGSSYNSPLHF. CDR3 bases: TGTGCCAGCAGTTATCGGGGAAGCTCCTATAATTCACCCCTCCACTTT.

The J gene is TRBJ2-7, the V gene TRBV5-1, with D unresolved. V gave up 1 base and J gave up 6 bases, with 11 bases separating them. The CDR3 sequence is 13 residues long. The germline V gene encodes CDR1 SGHRS and CDR2 YFSETQ. CDR3 DNA: TGCGCCAGCAGCTTGAGAGCCCGCCGCGAGCAGTACTTC. This gives the protein CASSLRARREQYF.

The chain links TRBV25-1 to TRBJ1-2; no firm D call. Trimming stripped 8 bases from V and 5 bases from J, with 12 bases between. The CDR3 spans 12 residues. Germline V gives CDR1 MGHDK, CDR2 SYGVNS. The CDR3 sequence is CASLGQVYGYTF. CDR3 coding DNA: TGTGCCAGCCTCGGGCAGGTTTATGGCTACACCTTC.

The chain employs TRBV7-2 and TRBJ1-5, with D maybe TRBD1 (5 bases). Trimming removed 1 base from V and 7 bases from J, with 14 bases in between. Germline assignment: CDR1 SGHTA and CDR2 FQGNSA. CDR3 length: 15 amino acids. The chain's CDR3 is CASSLEGLPGQPQHF. The DNA of the CDR3 is TGTGCCAGCAGCTTAGAGGGCCTGCCAGGGCAGCCCCAGCATTTT.

In its sample, this clone was seen a few times. The chain is built from TRBV6-4 and TRBJ1-1; D remains ambiguous. V was cut by 4 bases and J by 4 bases, with 10 bases left in between. The CDR3 is made up of 13 amino acids. CDR1 and CDR2 from the germline V gene are MRHNA and SNTAGT. CDR3 amino acids: CASSAMKGTEAFF. The CDR3 region has the DNA TGTGCCAGCAGTGCTATGAAGGGCACTGAAGCTTTCTTT.

The gene calls are TRBV10-1 and TRBJ2-1; 14 bases are shared with TRBD2. CDR3 length: 17 amino acids. The ends lost 3 bases at V and 4 bases at J; junction bases unmatched: 5. CDR1 WNHNN and CDR2 SYGVQD come from the germline V gene (reference sequence). The CDR3 region is CASSDPGLAGEYNEQFF. The CDR3 DNA follows: TGCGCCAGCAGTGATCCGGGACTAGCGGGAGAATACAATGAGCAGTTCTTC.

The CDR3 protein is CAPRTGELFF. For the CDR3, the DNA is TGTGCCCCCCGGACCGGGGAGCTGTTTTTT. The chain has TRBV5-3 and TRBJ2-2; D is unclear. TRBV5-3 has ORF status, its function being uncertain. V lost 10 bases to trimming and J lost 5 bases, with 6 bases between them. This CDR3 has 10 residues.